The source of this T cell receptor (beta chain) is a study of cytomegalovirus exposure and HLA in healthy donors. Primers: 60 Vbeta forward and 13 Jbeta reverse. Clones were sequenced by immunoSEQ multiplex PCR, and TCRdb holds only the in-frame ones, with some missing. The table lists around 100,000 clones, over 60% of them singletons. The germline gives CDR1 MGHRA, CDR2 YSYEKL. CDR3 length: 19 residues. With 1 base removed from V and 0 bases from J, the gap between germline ends came to 16 bases. This sequence joins TRBV4-1 and TRBJ2-6; TRBD1 might be the D (5 bases). This clonotype originated in a woman in her late teens or twenties in good health and CMV-seropositive. Material for sequencing was PBMCs. CDR3 nucleotides: TGCGCCAGCAGCCAAGGGAGAGCCAGGGCCCACTCTGGGGCCAACGTCCTGACTTTC. It is translated as CASSQGRARAHSGANVLTF.